A selection of T cell receptor beta chains follows, all from one sample in a study of cytomegalovirus exposure and HLA in healthy donors. Using immunoSEQ multiplex PCR, the repertoire was profiled, and TCRdb retains in-frame clones only, with some absent. The repertoire holds some 36,000 clones, with almost 70% as singletons. Sequencing input: PBMCs. The source of these receptors is a man under 40 in good health and CMV-seronegative. Both conserved end residues are part of each CDR3. A D gene is named only where the DNA matches it firmly. Clone size, where shown, is once, few, many, or a class for clones that have expanded.

CDR3,DNA,J,size,V,D
CAISARDSKHYGYTF,TGTGCCATCAGTGCACGGGACAGCAAGCACTATGGCTACACCTTC,TRBJ1-2,.,TRBV10-3,TRBD1
CSATGTGGFEAFF,TGCAGCGCTACCGGGACAGGGGGCTTTGAAGCTTTCTTT,TRBJ1-1,.,TRBV29-1,TRBD1
CASSASYRDTQYF,TGTGCCAGCAGCGCCTCTTATAGAGATACGCAGTATTTT,TRBJ2-3,.,TRBV11-3,.
CASSLKGQLNTGELFF,TGCGCCAGCAGCTTGAAGGGACAGCTCAACACCGGGGAGCTGTTTTTT,TRBJ2-2,.,TRBV5-1,TRBD1
CASTPSGLAGGGTGELFF,TGTGCCAGCACTCCCTCGGGACTAGCGGGAGGGGGCACCGGGGAGCTGTTTTTT,TRBJ2-2,few,TRBV2,TRBD2
CASSPAGVRGEKLFF,TGTGCCAGCAGCCCAGCGGGCGTCAGAGGAGAAAAACTGTTTTTT,TRBJ1-4,once,TRBV7-2,.
CASGGRGGGDGDTQYF,TGTGCCAGCGGGGGGAGGGGCGGGGGGGATGGAGATACGCAGTATTTT,TRBJ2-3,once,TRBV7-2,TRBD2
CASSFPPDTQYF,TGTGCCAGCAGCTTTCCTCCGGATACGCAGTATTTT,TRBJ2-3,few,TRBV5-8,.
CASGIEGDTEAFF,TGTGCCAGCGGGATAGAGGGCGACACTGAAGCTTTCTTT,TRBJ1-1,.,TRBV2,.
CASSPKETQYF,TGTGCCAGCAGCCCCAAAGAGACCCAGTACTTC,TRBJ2-5,.,TRBV7-2,.
CASSLRGAGQPQHF,TGTGCCAGCAGCCTCCGGGGGGCTGGACAGCCCCAGCATTTT,TRBJ1-5,.,TRBV5-6,.
CASSRGTGGDEQYF,TGCGCCAGCAGCCGCGGGACAGGGGGGGACGAGCAGTACTTC,TRBJ2-7,.,TRBV10-1,TRBD1
CASSRPGTGGYEQYF,TGTGCCAGCAGTCGTCCCGGGACAGGGGGGTACGAGCAGTACTTC,TRBJ2-7,.,TRBV28,TRBD1
CASSEGTSGYTGELFF,TGTGCCAGCAGTGAAGGGACTAGCGGTTACACCGGGGAGCTGTTTTTT,TRBJ2-2,.,TRBV6-4,TRBD2
CASSQPGTGTSSYTF,TGCGCCAGCAGCCAACCTGGGACAGGGACTTCAAGCTACACCTTC,TRBJ1-2,once,TRBV4-1,TRBD1
CASTQRTSGGGTQYF,TGCGCCAGCACACAAAGGACGTCTGGAGGAGGGACCCAGTACTTC,TRBJ2-5,.,TRBV5-1,.
CASSYVGGGNEQFF,TGTGCCAGCAGTTACGTGGGGGGGGGCAATGAGCAGTTCTTC,TRBJ2-1,.,TRBV6-6,TRBD2
CASSFSRGSDTQYF,TGTGCCAGCAGCTTTTCCCGGGGGTCAGATACGCAGTATTTT,TRBJ2-3,.,TRBV7-8,.
CASSYLGLGYTF,TGTGCCAGCAGTTACTTGGGGCTCGGCTACACCTTC,TRBJ1-2,few,TRBV6-5,.
CASNFGQIKETQYF,TGTGCCAGCAACTTCGGACAGATTAAAGAGACCCAGTACTTC,TRBJ2-5,.,TRBV11-1,.
CASSLDRESYGYTF,TGCGCCAGCAGCTTGGACAGGGAGTCCTATGGCTACACCTTC,TRBJ1-2,.,TRBV5-1,.
CASSLTSSSGANVLTF,TGTGCCAGCAGCTTAACGAGTAGCTCTGGGGCCAACGTCCTGACTTTC,TRBJ2-6,.,TRBV7-9,.
CASGDGNEQFF,TGTGCCAGCGGAGATGGCAATGAGCAGTTCTTC,TRBJ2-1,.,TRBV6-4,.
CAISLTGDSYEQYF,TGTGCCATCAGCTTGACAGGGGACTCCTACGAGCAGTACTTC,TRBJ2-7,.,TRBV10-3,TRBD1
CASSRPQGLSNEQYF,TGTGCCAGCAGTCGACCACAGGGTCTATCCAACGAGCAGTACTTC,TRBJ2-7,once,TRBV6-5,.
CASTSSGVTDTQYF,TGTGCCAGCACGAGTAGCGGGGTCACAGATACGCAGTATTTT,TRBJ2-3,.,TRBV28,TRBD2
CASSLVGGPYEQYF,TGTGCCAGCAGTTTGGTGGGAGGGCCTTACGAGCAGTACTTC,TRBJ2-7,.,TRBV28,TRBD2
CASSSFRQGMAYEQYF,TGTGCCAGCAGTTCCTTCCGACAGGGGATGGCCTACGAGCAGTACTTC,TRBJ2-7,.,TRBV28,TRBD1
CASSQFRDFEIGGELFF,TGCGCCAGCAGCCAATTCCGGGACTTTGAAATTGGCGGGGAGCTGTTTTTT,TRBJ2-2,.,TRBV4-3,.
CASSLRTGGAFF,TGTGCCAGCAGCTTGAGGACAGGGGGGGCTTTCTTT,TRBJ1-1,.,TRBV11-1,TRBD1
CASSPGQGTEAFF,TGCGCCAGCAGTCCGGGCCAGGGGACTGAAGCTTTCTTT,TRBJ1-1,.,TRBV10-1,.
CASSIGTSGGIEQFF,TGTGCCAGCAGCATAGGGACTAGCGGGGGGATTGAGCAGTTCTTC,TRBJ2-1,.,TRBV2,TRBD2
CASSVAGRGRSEAFF,TGTGCCAGCAGCGTAGCTGGCAGGGGGCGTTCTGAAGCTTTCTTT,TRBJ1-1,.,TRBV9,TRBD1
CSVVGQGSSYEQYF,TGCAGCGTTGTAGGGCAGGGCAGTTCCTACGAGCAGTACTTC,TRBJ2-7,.,TRBV29-1,.
CASSPGQGRIPEAFF,TGTGCCAGTAGTCCGGGACAGGGTCGGATCCCTGAAGCTTTCTTT,TRBJ1-1,.,TRBV19,TRBD1
CASRQATSGNTIYF,TGTGCCAGCAGACAGGCTACTTCTGGAAACACCATATATTTT,TRBJ1-3,few,TRBV28,.
CASSLARRGERGYTF,TGCGCCAGCAGCTTGGCCCGACGCGGGGAGCGTGGCTACACCTTC,TRBJ1-2,.,TRBV5-1,.
CASSRAGTVVEKLFF,TGTGCCAGCAGTAGAGCCGGGACAGTTGTTGAAAAACTGTTTTTT,TRBJ1-4,.,TRBV28,TRBD1
CASRKTGGGNQPQHF,TGTGCCAGCAGGAAGACAGGGGGAGGCAATCAGCCCCAGCATTTT,TRBJ1-5,.,TRBV6-1,TRBD1
CASSSPPGEAFF,TGTGCCAGCAGCTCGCCGCCGGGTGAAGCTTTCTTT,TRBJ1-1,.,TRBV5-4,.
CASSVASGTEAFF,TGTGCCAGCAGTGTCGCTTCGGGCACTGAAGCTTTCTTT,TRBJ1-1,.,TRBV6-1,.
CASRPGRGQNSPLHF,TGTGCCAGCAGGCCGGGCAGGGGGCAGAATTCACCCCTCCACTTT,TRBJ1-6,few,TRBV28,TRBD1
CASSRTGGWHEQYF,TGTGCCAGCAGTAGGACAGGGGGCTGGCACGAGCAGTACTTC,TRBJ2-7,.,TRBV6-5,TRBD1
CASSFRGPSGNQPQHF,TGTGCCAGCAGTTTCAGAGGCCCTTCGGGCAATCAGCCCCAGCATTTT,TRBJ1-5,large,TRBV27,.
CASSLDSPRVKKSEAFF,TGTGCCAGCAGCTTAGACAGTCCCCGTGTGAAGAAGTCCGAAGCTTTCTTT,TRBJ1-1,few,TRBV7-2,.
CASSPPSAGNYEQYF,TGTGCCAGCTCACCACCCTCCGCAGGGAACTACGAGCAGTACTTC,TRBJ2-7,.,TRBV18,.
CASSLERGGDNEQFF,TGTGCCAGCAGCTTAGAGCGGGGGGGGGACAATGAGCAGTTCTTC,TRBJ2-1,few,TRBV11-1,TRBD2
CSVEYSGNTIYF,TGCAGCGTTGAATACTCTGGAAACACCATATATTTT,TRBJ1-3,.,TRBV29-1,.
CASSQDVGGNQPQHF,TGCGCCAGCAGCCAAGATGTCGGGGGGAATCAGCCCCAGCATTTT,TRBJ1-5,few,TRBV4-3,.
CASSLDRGSYNEQFF,TGTGCCAGCAGCCTCGACAGGGGCTCCTACAATGAGCAGTTCTTC,TRBJ2-1,.,TRBV7-2,TRBD1
CASSPGRTGLDGYTF,TGTGCCAGTAGCCCGGGGCGAACAGGGCTCGATGGCTACACCTTC,TRBJ1-2,.,TRBV19,.
CASSSGTTNYGYTF,TGTGCCAGCAGTTCAGGGACTACTAACTATGGCTACACCTTC,TRBJ1-2,.,TRBV25-1,.
CAISESAGRNTIYF,TGTGCCATCAGTGAGTCGGCAGGGAGGAACACCATATATTTT,TRBJ1-3,.,TRBV10-3,.
CATDRGNTGELFF,TGTGCCACAGACAGGGGGAACACCGGGGAGCTGTTTTTT,TRBJ2-2,few,TRBV7-9,TRBD1
CASSLTDNYEQYF,TGTGCCAGCAGCTTGACAGACAACTACGAGCAGTACTTC,TRBJ2-7,.,TRBV5-4,.
CASGTTGYEQYF,TGTGCCAGCGGAACGACAGGGTACGAGCAGTACTTC,TRBJ2-7,.,TRBV6-4,TRBD1
CASSYTGHGNIQYF,TGTGCCAGCAGTTACACAGGCCACGGAAACATTCAGTACTTC,TRBJ2-4,.,TRBV6-5,.
CASSPMQGAQFF,TGTGCCAGCAGTCCAATGCAGGGGGCGCAGTTCTTC,TRBJ2-1,.,TRBV28,TRBD1
CASSQSGTYYGYTF,TGCGCCAGCAGCCAATCCGGGACATACTATGGCTACACCTTC,TRBJ1-2,.,TRBV4-1,.
CASINRDSLRPTF,TGTGCCAGCATAAACCGGGACAGCTTAAGGCCCACCTTC,TRBJ1-2,few,TRBV28,TRBD1